This entry concerns a single T cell receptor (beta chain). Its antigen remains unknown. J gave up 3 bases and V 8 bases, and 6 bases lay outside the gene matches. The CDR3 runs 14 residues. Germline assignment: CDR1 MNHNS and CDR2 SASEGT. This record belongs to a study of T cell repertoires in cytomegalovirus infection. Study at large: Through public TCR beta signatures, both CMV infection and matching HLA type were indicated.

Study-wide results and limits: Cumulative frequency of public TCR beta families picked out carriers of CMV plus the relevant HLA.

TCRdb passed the reads through MiXCR, listing each CDR3 protein once. The sample yields hundreds of thousands of distinct CDR3 sequences, about 30% seen once. Here the sequenced sample was cultured PBMCs, taken from culture after CMV antigen stimulation. This chain uses TRBV6-1 with TRBJ2-1; 8 nucleotides match TRBD2. This sequence was found in a human donor in good health (CMV status not recorded). Some clones in this sample may be carry-over from other donors' samples. The CDR3 DNA is TGTGCCAGCCGATATAGCGGGATCTACAATGAGCAGTTCTTC. It specifies CASRYSGIYNEQFF.